The text below deals with one T cell receptor (beta chain). Its cognate antigen is unknown. The repertoire was sequenced with immunoSEQ multiplex PCR; TCRdb's copy has only in-frame clones and lacks some. The sample has 150,000 to 200,000 clones, 88% seen once. The CDR3 contains 14 residues. The ends lost 5 bases at V and 3 bases at J; junction bases unmatched: 6. Germline CDR1 is MDHEN and CDR2 is SYDVKM. The sample comes from a study of T cell responses to AZD1222 COVID-19 vaccine. General study points: Close to half of all spike-specific TCRs reportedly target regions of the variants that are unmutated. Clonal diversity was possibly underestimated, and the donors were mostly white British, with more females.

This receptor was obtained from an adult who received the AZD1222 COVID-19 vaccine. Specimen: peripheral blood, collected 28 days after the second AZD1222 dose. The chain links TRBV28 to TRBJ1-2; 7 bases map to TRBD1. In DNA form, the CDR3 reads TGTGCCAGCAGTACGCTCCAGGGGGACTATGGCTACACCTTC. This translates into CASSTLQGDYGYTF.